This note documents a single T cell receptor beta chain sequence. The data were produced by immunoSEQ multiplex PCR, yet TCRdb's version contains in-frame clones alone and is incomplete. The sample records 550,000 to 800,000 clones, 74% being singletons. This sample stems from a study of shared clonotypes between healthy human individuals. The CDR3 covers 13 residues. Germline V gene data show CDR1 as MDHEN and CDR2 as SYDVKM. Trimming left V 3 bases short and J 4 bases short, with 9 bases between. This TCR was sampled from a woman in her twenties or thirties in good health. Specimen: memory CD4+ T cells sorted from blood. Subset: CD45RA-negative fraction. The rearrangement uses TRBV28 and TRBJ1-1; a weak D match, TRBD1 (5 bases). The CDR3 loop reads CASSFVGVTEAFF. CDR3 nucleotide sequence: TGTGCCAGCAGTTTCGTGGGGGTCACTGAAGCTTTCTTT.